This T cell receptor beta chain derives from a study of T cell responses to AZD1222 COVID-19 vaccine. CDR1 SGHVS and CDR2 FQNEAQ come from the germline V gene. The CDR3 length is 13 residues. V was cut by 5 bases and J by 4 bases, with 12 bases left in between. Regarding the study as a whole: The donor group comprised mostly white British people and more females; the analysis possibly underestimated clonal diversity.

Clones were sequenced by immunoSEQ multiplex PCR, and TCRdb holds only the in-frame ones, with some missing. This table holds 150,000 to 200,000 clones, 92% found once. In the case of this clone: Its target is unknown.

The receptor was isolated from an adult in good health. Sequences were derived from peripheral blood, sampled on day 0 of AZD1222 vaccination. The chain couples TRBV7-8 to TRBJ2-7, with D uncertain. CDR3 in amino acids: CASSPQTEYEQYF. CDR3 in DNA: TGTGCCAGCAGCCCCCAGACCGAGTACGAGCAGTACTTC.